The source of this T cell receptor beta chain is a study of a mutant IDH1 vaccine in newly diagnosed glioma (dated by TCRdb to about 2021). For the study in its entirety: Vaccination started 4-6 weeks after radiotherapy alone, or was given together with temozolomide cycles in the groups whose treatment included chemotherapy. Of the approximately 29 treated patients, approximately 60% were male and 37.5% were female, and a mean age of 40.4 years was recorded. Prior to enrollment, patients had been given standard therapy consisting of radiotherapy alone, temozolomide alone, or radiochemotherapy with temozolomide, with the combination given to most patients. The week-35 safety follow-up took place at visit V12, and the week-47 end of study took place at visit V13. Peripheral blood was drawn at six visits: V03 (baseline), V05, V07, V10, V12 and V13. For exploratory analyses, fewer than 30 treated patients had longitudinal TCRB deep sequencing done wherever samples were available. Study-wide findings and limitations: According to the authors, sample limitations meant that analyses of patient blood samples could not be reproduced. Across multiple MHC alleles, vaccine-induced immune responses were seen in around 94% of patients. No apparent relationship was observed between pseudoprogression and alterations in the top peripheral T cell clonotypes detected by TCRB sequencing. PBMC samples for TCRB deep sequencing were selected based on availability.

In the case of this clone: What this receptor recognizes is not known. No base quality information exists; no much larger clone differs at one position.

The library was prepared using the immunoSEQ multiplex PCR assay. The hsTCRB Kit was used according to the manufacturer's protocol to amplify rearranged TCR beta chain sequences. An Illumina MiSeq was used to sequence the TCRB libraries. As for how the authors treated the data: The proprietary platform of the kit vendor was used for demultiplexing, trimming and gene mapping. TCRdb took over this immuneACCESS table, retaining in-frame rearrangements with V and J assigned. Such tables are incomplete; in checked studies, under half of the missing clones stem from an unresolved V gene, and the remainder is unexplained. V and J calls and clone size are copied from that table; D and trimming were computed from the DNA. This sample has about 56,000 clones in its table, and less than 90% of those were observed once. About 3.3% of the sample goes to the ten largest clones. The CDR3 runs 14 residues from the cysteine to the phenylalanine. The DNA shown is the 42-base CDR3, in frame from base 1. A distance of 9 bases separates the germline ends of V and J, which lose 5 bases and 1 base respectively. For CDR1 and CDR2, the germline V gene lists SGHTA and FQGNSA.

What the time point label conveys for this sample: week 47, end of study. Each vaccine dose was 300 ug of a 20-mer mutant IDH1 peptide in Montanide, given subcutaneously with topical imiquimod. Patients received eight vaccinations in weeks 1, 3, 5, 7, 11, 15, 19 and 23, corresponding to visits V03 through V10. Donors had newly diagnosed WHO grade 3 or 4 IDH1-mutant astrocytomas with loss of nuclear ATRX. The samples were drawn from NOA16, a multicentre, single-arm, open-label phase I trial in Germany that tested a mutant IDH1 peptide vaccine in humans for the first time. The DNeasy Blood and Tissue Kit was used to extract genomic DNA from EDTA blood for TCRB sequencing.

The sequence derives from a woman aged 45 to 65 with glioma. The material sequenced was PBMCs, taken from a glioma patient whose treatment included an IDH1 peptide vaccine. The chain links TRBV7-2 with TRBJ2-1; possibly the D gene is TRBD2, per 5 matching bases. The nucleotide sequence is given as TGTGCCAGCAGCGTAAGCGGTTCCTACAATGAGCAGTTCTTC. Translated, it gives CASSVSGSYNEQFF.